This T cell receptor beta chain was recovered during a study of CD8 T cells in ankylosing spondylitis. As for this clonotype: The target antigen is unknown.

The junction had 11 bases not matched to a gene; V was cut back by 6 bases and J by 1 base. CDR1 and CDR2 (germline): SQVTM, ANQGSEA. The CDR3 has 18 residues. The study, taken as a whole, reports: Disease-linked clones reportedly showed significant enrichment in matched ankylosing spondylitis synovial fluid. A motif in TCR beta, a set of under 10 highly homologous variants, appeared characteristic of ankylosing spondylitis blood.

Via MiXCR, TCRdb re-called the 5' RACE reads, giving one row per CDR3 protein. The table records roughly 240,000 distinct CDR3 sequences, 32% of them present only once. This TCR was sampled from a male donor with ankylosing spondylitis or in good health (not recorded which). The sequenced sample was blood, either unsorted or a sorted T cell fraction (not recorded which). J is TRBJ2-2 and V is TRBV29-1; 13 bases agree with TRBD2. CDR3 coding DNA: TGCAGCGTACAGACTAGCGGGGGGCCCCGGGGGAACACCGGGGAGCTGTTTTTT. This codes for CSVQTSGGPRGNTGELFF.